The rows below give T cell receptor beta chains drawn from one sample of a study of cytomegalovirus exposure and HLA in healthy donors. Clones were read by immunoSEQ multiplex PCR, and TCRdb kept only the in-frame ones, dropping some. Of over 120,000 clones in the sample, less than 85% are singletons; the top ten hold approximately 4.3%. Sequencing was done on a sample of PBMCs. These receptors were taken from a man between 18 and 35 years old in good health and CMV-seropositive. The CDR3 runs from the conserved cysteine through the conserved F or W. A D gene is named only where the DNA matches it firmly. The listing skips clone size in some rows; elsewhere it reads once, few, many or a size class.

v_call | clone_size | d_call | cdr3_aa
TRBV27 | few | . | CASSLSLVLNEQFF
TRBV10-3 | . | . | CAISVAGVGQPQHF
TRBV28 | . | TRBD1 | CASRTGQPPYEQYF
TRBV5-6 | . | . | CASSLIRGRDISLAFF
TRBV4-1 | . | . | CASSRRDRDTEAFF
TRBV27 | few | . | CASSLRSGNQPQHF
TRBV4-1 | few | . | CASSQESGERTSYNSPLHF
TRBV6-5 | . | TRBD1 | CASSGTASNTEAFF
TRBV27 | . | TRBD1 | CASSLKAGGGYGYTF
TRBV2 | few | . | CASTDRKETQYF
TRBV5-1 | . | TRBD1 | CASSASTGRGTEAFF
TRBV4-2 | few | . | CASSQDKHREQFF
TRBV12-5 | . | . | CASGRGGNQPQHF
TRBV6-6 | . | . | CASSYPTNLQGNEQYF
TRBV28 | few | TRBD1 | CASSFGDRELYEQYF
TRBV4-1 | . | TRBD1 | CASSQDWDGTGVYEQYF
TRBV5-4 | . | . | CASSFVSYNEQFF
TRBV29-1 | . | TRBD2 | CSVEEWEGLNIQYF
TRBV5-4 | few | . | CASSLAGTPGNTIYF
TRBV10-3 | . | . | CAISATGPNYGYTF
TRBV28 | . | . | CATHTNLNTEAFF
TRBV6-5 | . | TRBD2 | CASSYRDGRQETQYF
TRBV6-1 | few | . | CASRIATRTDTQYF
TRBV7-9 | . | TRBD1 | CASSPMTGGIPKNIQYF
TRBV29-1 | few | TRBD1 | CSVEDRQGTYEQYF
TRBV4-1 | . | . | CASSQDPPGGRTDTQYF